The sequence of this T cell receptor beta chain was determined in a study of T cell repertoires in cytomegalovirus infection. Looking at the study overall: Epitope selection comprised recently identified HLA-C-restricted CMV epitopes and well-studied HLA-B-restricted CMV epitopes. Based on public TCR beta signatures, there were indications of CMV infection and of a matching HLA type.

Germline V lookup: CDR1 MNHNY, CDR2 SVGAGI (reference sequence). V trimming: 4 bases; J trimming: 14 bases; junction bases outside the gene matches: 11. The CDR3 is 13 residues long. Study-wide results and caveats: The response measured ex vivo was dominated by TCR beta clonotypes (HLA-C-restricted and CMV-specific). People with CMV and the relevant HLA were identified by cumulative public TCR beta family frequency.

Turning to this clonotype: Its antigen is unknown.

TCRdb re-called the reads through MiXCR, storing one row per CDR3 protein. The sample yields hundreds of thousands of distinct CDR3 sequences, about two fifths seen once. The TCR was taken from a human donor in good health (CMV status not recorded). Some clones in this sample may be carry-over from other donors' samples. The input for sequencing was cultured PBMCs, taken from culture after CMV antigen stimulation. This rearrangement joins TRBV6-6 to TRBJ2-1; TRBD1 matches at 7 bases. As DNA, the CDR3 is TGTGCCAGCAGTTTGAACCTAGGCAGGGGGAAGTTCTTC. Translating it yields CASSLNLGRGKFF.